The clone carrying this TCR beta chain was counted a few times. Its cognate antigen is unknown. Germline CDR1 MNHEY, CDR2 SVGAGI. Deletions cut 0 bases from V and 8 bases from J, with 11 bases between. The CDR3 spans 15 residues. The entry originates in a study of CD8 T cells in ankylosing spondylitis. Findings and limits, study-wide: A motif in TCR beta, a set of several highly homologous variants, appeared characteristic of ankylosing spondylitis blood.

One entry per CDR3 protein, called by TCRdb with MiXCR from the 5' RACE reads. The data hold some 220,000 distinct CDR3 sequences, with 6% to 8.5% observed a single time. V usage is TRBV6-5 and J usage is TRBJ1-6; D unresolved. The sequenced material came from blood, either unsorted or a sorted T cell fraction (not recorded which). This sequence originates from a male donor with ankylosing spondylitis. The DNA of the CDR3 is TGTGCCAGCAGTTACTCGGTTTTCCTAGATTCACCCCTCCACTTT. Its translation: CASSYSVFLDSPLHF.